Below are 30 T cell receptor beta chains sequenced from a single sample in a study of control samples from healthy donors and cancer patients. The repertoire was sequenced with immunoSEQ multiplex PCR; TCRdb's copy has only in-frame clones and lacks some. The table has under 200,000 clones, around 90% seen once. The sample consisted of blood. The receptors stem from a woman under 40 in good health.

The rearrangement links TRBV19 to TRBJ2-7; 9 bases align to TRBD2. CDR3 length: 15 residues. V dropped 3 bases and J dropped 4; count of bases not matched to a gene: 7. From germline, CDR1 is LNHDA and CDR2 SQIVND (reference sequence). CDR3 nucleotides: TGTGCCAGTAGTATTTCTAGCGGGGAGGCGTACGAGCAGTACTTC. This codes for CASSISSGEAYEQYF.

The rearrangement joins TRBV20-1 to TRBJ2-4, with unresolved D. The CDR3 consists of 10 residues. The germline V gene encodes CDR1 DFQATT and CDR2 SNEGSKA (reference sequence). Trimming cost V 5 bases and J 10 bases, with 9 bases left between them. The CDR3 region is CSASPGIQYF. CDR3 coding DNA: TGCAGTGCTTCCCCCGGGATTCAGTACTTC.

This rearrangement joins TRBV10-3 to TRBJ1-2, with D maybe TRBD1 (5 bases). Germline CDR1 is ENHRY and CDR2 is SYGVKD. The CDR3 length is 14 residues. With 2 bases removed from V and 7 bases from J, the gap between germline ends came to 14 bases. The DNA of the CDR3 is TGTGCCATCAGTGAGGGTCGGGGCCTCTTTGGCTACACCTTC. This gives the protein CAISEGRGLFGYTF.

The V call is TRBV30, the J call TRBJ1-1, with a tentative D call TRBD1 (5 bases). V lost 0 bases, J lost 3 bases, and 20 bases lay in between. This CDR3 has 17 amino acids. Germline V gene data show CDR1 as GTSNPN and CDR2 as SVGIG (reference sequence). The CDR3: CAWSVLTSRLGHTEAFF. The CDR3 DNA sequence: TGTGCCTGGAGTGTATTAACTTCCCGACTGGGGCACACTGAAGCTTTCTTT.

The rearrangement links TRBV10-3 to TRBJ2-3; 7 bases match TRBD1. The germline V gene has CDR1 ENHRY and CDR2 SYGVKD. The CDR3 length is 14 residues. V was clipped by 8 bases and J by 4 bases; unmatched bases: 9. CDR3 in amino acids: CAIGAGGSADTQYF. For the CDR3, the DNA is TGTGCCATCGGGGCAGGGGGAAGCGCAGATACGCAGTATTTT.

This chain joins TRBV14 and TRBJ1-1; no clear D. Germline CDR1 is SGHDN and CDR2 is FVKESK. Trimming removed 1 base at V and 4 bases at J, with 7 bases between. CDR3 size: 13 residues. The CDR3 protein is CASSQGMRTEAFF. The CDR3 DNA reads TGTGCCAGCAGCCAAGGGATGCGCACTGAAGCTTTCTTT.

The chain is built from TRBV2 and TRBJ1-2; no clear D. Trimming removed 3 bases at V and 6 bases at J, with 11 bases between. The germline V gene has CDR1 SNHLY and CDR2 FYNNEI. The CDR3 has 13 amino acids. The CDR3 region has the DNA TGTGCCAGCAGTGATAAGGGCAATAATGGCTACACCTTC. Translation: CASSDKGNNGYTF. The variable domain in full, completed from reference TRBV2 and TRBJ1-2, reads EPEVTQTPSHQVTQMGQEVILRCVPISNHLYFYWYRQILGQKVEFLVSFYNNEISEKSEIFDDQFSVERPDGSNFTLKIRSTKLEDSAMYFCASSDKGNNGYTFGSGTRLTVV.

The chain links TRBV7-9 to TRBJ2-1; D is possibly TRBD2 (5 bases). The CDR3 has 15 residues. The V gene lost 3 bases and the J gene lost 14 bases, with 23 bases spanning the gap. Germline V CDR1 and CDR2: SEHNR, FQNEAQ (reference sequence). CDR3 loop: CASSLGVTSVTREFF. CDR3 DNA sequence: TGTGCCAGCAGCTTGGGTGTAACTAGTGTAACGCGGGAGTTCTTC.

The gene calls are TRBV20-1 and TRBJ2-5; D remains ambiguous. CDR3 length: 11 amino acids. Germline V gene sequence: CDR1 DFQATT, CDR2 SNEGSKA (reference sequence). Deletions cut 7 bases from V and 1 base from J, with 7 bases between. CDR3: CSGQFQETQYF. The CDR3, as DNA: TGCAGTGGGCAGTTCCAAGAGACCCAGTACTTC.

The CDR3 DNA follows: TGTGCCTGGACCCCCGGAAACACCATATATTTT. It translates to CAWTPGNTIYF. The chain combines TRBV30 with TRBJ1-3; no reliable D call. V lost 4 bases and J 4 bases, leaving 5 bases between the germline ends. The length of the CDR3 is 11 residues. CDR1 and CDR2 from the germline V gene are GTSNPN and SVGIG (reference sequence).

The chain couples TRBV27 to TRBJ2-1; D call uncertain. Per germline, CDR1 MNHEY and CDR2 SMNVEV (reference sequence). V lost 2 bases, J lost 5 bases, and 10 bases lay in between. The CDR3 extends over 14 amino acids. The CDR3 protein is CASSLRDWNNEQFF. For the CDR3, the DNA is TGTGCCAGCAGTTTAAGAGACTGGAACAATGAGCAGTTCTTC.

This chain connects TRBV29-1 to TRBJ2-1, with D hard to call. CDR1 SQVTM and CDR2 ANQGSEA come from the germline V gene. Trimming shortened V by 3 bases and J by 4 bases, and 13 bases separated the two germline ends. This CDR3 comprises 14 residues. DNA of the CDR3: TGCAGCGTTGATAGGCCGAGTCAATACAATGAGCAGTTCTTC. Protein sequence: CSVDRPSQYNEQFF.

The V call is TRBV27, the J call TRBJ2-7; no reliable D call. CDR1 is MNHEY, CDR2 SMNVEV, per germline (reference sequence). V lost 2 bases and J lost 5, with 10 bases in between. The CDR3 covers 13 residues. CDR3 region: CASSLKASDEQYF. CDR3 nucleotides: TGTGCCAGCAGTTTAAAGGCTAGTGACGAGCAGTACTTC.

This chain uses TRBV19 with TRBJ1-5; TRBD1 matches 7 bases. This CDR3 has 15 residues. CDR1 and CDR2 from the germline V gene are LNHDA and SQIVND (reference sequence). V trimming: 1 base; J trimming: 5 bases; junction bases outside the gene matches: 5. The CDR3 here is CASSIAGGQYQPQHF. The CDR3 DNA sequence: TGTGCCAGTAGTATAGCCGGGGGACAGTATCAGCCCCAGCATTTT.

V is TRBV14 and J is TRBJ1-1, with D uncertain. There are 13 residues in the CDR3. From germline, CDR1 is SGHDN and CDR2 FVKESK. V gave up 1 base and J gave up 6 bases, with 9 bases separating them. CDR3 region: CASSQANGPEAFF. The CDR3 bases are TGTGCCAGCAGCCAAGCCAACGGACCTGAAGCTTTCTTT.

This rearrangement joins TRBV5-4 to TRBJ1-6; the D gene is possibly TRBD1 (6 bases). This CDR3 is built from 14 residues. Trimming cost V 3 bases and J 7 bases, with 11 bases left between them. Germline-derived CDR1 and CDR2 are SGHNT and YYREEE (reference sequence). The CDR3 nucleotides are TGTGCCAGCAGCTCGAAACAGGGCAATTCACCCCTCCACTTT. Translated: CASSSKQGNSPLHF.

This clone was counted a single time. The chain recombines TRBV18 with TRBJ2-2; maybe TRBD1 (6 bases). This CDR3 comprises 15 residues. CDR1 and CDR2 from the germline V gene are KGHSH and LQKENI. V was trimmed by 3 bases and J by 6 bases, leaving 14 bases between them. CDR3 region: CASSPTFRGSGELFF. The DNA for the CDR3 is TGTGCCAGCTCACCCACGTTCAGGGGATCCGGGGAGCTGTTTTTT.

The V call is TRBV7-9, the J call TRBJ2-2, with a possible D match to TRBD2 (5 bases). The germline CDR1 and CDR2 sequences are SEHNR and FQNEAQ (reference sequence). This CDR3 is built from 14 residues. V was clipped by 5 bases and J by 6 bases, with 13 bases between them. The CDR3 protein is CASSPTPGAGELFF. CDR3 nucleotides: TGTGCCAGCAGCCCAACCCCCGGGGCCGGGGAGCTGTTTTTT. The whole variable domain, remainder taken from reference TRBV7-9 and TRBJ2-2, is DTGVSQNPRHKITKRGQNVTFRCDPISEHNRLYWYRQTLGQGPEFLTYFQNEAQLEKSRLLSDRFSAERPKGSFSTLEIQRTEQGDSAMYLCASSPTPGAGELFFGEGSRLTVL.

The rearrangement links TRBV9 to TRBJ1-2; TRBD1 is a possible D gene (5 bases). The V gene lost 0 bases and the J gene lost 7 bases, with 10 bases spanning the gap. CDR1 SGDLS and CDR2 YYNGEE come from the germline V gene. The CDR3 contains 13 residues. CDR3 residues: CASSVAVGVGYTF. For the CDR3, the DNA is TGTGCCAGCAGCGTAGCCGTAGGGGTTGGCTACACCTTC.

CDR3 DNA sequence: TGCGCCAGCAGCCCGACTGGCACAGATACGCAGTATTTT. Amino acid sequence: CASSPTGTDTQYF. The J gene is TRBJ2-3, the V gene TRBV4-1; D is ambiguous. This CDR3 contains 13 residues. V was trimmed by 4 bases and J by 1 base, leaving 6 bases between them. The germline gives CDR1 MGHRA, CDR2 YSYEKL.

This clone was found a few times. In DNA form, the CDR3 reads TGTGCCAGCACTCCCCTCGGGGGGTCCTCCGGTAGGGAGACCCAGTACTTC. Translation gives CASTPLGGSSGRETQYF. The chain links TRBV2 to TRBJ2-5; 7 bases align to TRBD2. Losses at the gene ends were 7 bases for V and 5 bases for J; bases not matched to a gene: 19. This CDR3 is 17 amino acids long. Germline values: CDR1 SNHLY, CDR2 FYNNEI. The full variable domain, its missing parts supplied by reference TRBV2 and TRBJ2-5, is EPEVTQTPSHQVTQMGQEVILRCVPISNHLYFYWYRQILGQKVEFLVSFYNNEISEKSEIFDDQFSVERPDGSNFTLKIRSTKLEDSAMYFCASTPLGGSSGRETQYFGPGTRLLVL.

The chain carries TRBV30 and TRBJ1-2; D not certain. CDR3 size: 11 residues. Germline-derived CDR1 and CDR2 are GTSNPN and SVGIG (reference sequence). V gave up 2 bases and J gave up 6 bases, with 7 bases separating them. The CDR3 sequence: CAWSYNNGYTF. CDR3 DNA: TGTGCCTGGAGTTACAACAATGGCTACACCTTC.

This chain joins TRBV4-1 and TRBJ2-1; 15 bases are shared with TRBD2. The CDR3 length is 16 residues. With V trimmed by 2 bases and J by 8 bases, 4 bases remained unmatched. Germline CDR1 reads MGHRA; CDR2 reads YSYEKL. CDR3 nucleotide sequence: TGCGCCAGCAGCCAAAGCGGACTAGCGGGAGGGGATGAGCAGTTCTTC. Translating it yields CASSQSGLAGGDEQFF.

This clone was counted at least ten times. The chain has TRBV18 and TRBJ2-3; TRBD1 aligns across 9 bases. Germline-derived CDR1 and CDR2 are KGHSH and LQKENI. The CDR3 has 17 residues. After removal of 1 base from V and 1 base from J, the junction contained 6 bases not matched to a gene. CDR3 coding DNA: TGTGCCAGCTCACCACGGGGACAGGGTTTGGGCACAGATACGCAGTATTTT. It is translated as CASSPRGQGLGTDTQYF.

The V call is TRBV29-1, the J call TRBJ1-1; D is perhaps TRBD1 (6 bases). V was cut by 7 bases and J by 3 bases, with 15 bases left in between. Germline V gene sequence: CDR1 SQVTM, CDR2 ANQGSEA. The CDR3 sequence is 13 residues long. Written as DNA, the CDR3 is TGCAGCGCGAGAAGGACAGACCACACTGAAGCTTTCTTT. Translation: CSARRTDHTEAFF.

The J gene is TRBJ1-2, the V gene TRBV3-1 (or the pseudogene TRBV3-2), with D perhaps TRBD1 (5 bases). CDR3 length equals 17 residues. Trimming pared 2 bases from V and 7 bases from J, leaving 23 bases between. From germline, CDR1 is LGHDT and CDR2 YNNKEL (reference sequence). CDR3 sequence: CASSQNRDPRPIRGYTF. CDR3 DNA: TGTGCCAGCAGCCAAAACCGGGACCCTCGACCGATTCGTGGCTACACCTTC.

The chain couples TRBV6-5 to TRBJ1-2; unclear D gene. V was shortened by 6 bases and J by 3 bases, with 17 bases between the two germline ends. Germline V lookup: CDR1 MNHEY, CDR2 SVGAGI. The CDR3 is made up of 15 amino acids. The CDR3 protein is CASRRDPRGDYGYTF. The CDR3 DNA is TGTGCCAGCAGGCGCGACCCCCGGGGTGACTATGGCTACACCTTC.

The V call is TRBV5-4, the J call TRBJ1-4; D is possibly TRBD1 (5 bases). CDR1 SGHNT and CDR2 YYREEE come from the germline V gene (reference sequence). CDR3 length equals 15 residues. V shed 0 bases and J shed 2 bases, with 8 bases lying between them. Here the CDR3 reads CASSLGGWTNEKLFF. The CDR3 nucleotides read TGTGCCAGCAGCTTGGGGGGCTGGACTAATGAAAAACTGTTTTTT.

This chain uses TRBV11-2 with TRBJ2-7; TRBD2 is a possible D gene (6 bases). The germline CDR1 and CDR2 sequences are SGHAT and FQNNGV. V shed 5 bases and J shed 3 bases, with 14 bases lying between them. This CDR3 contains 14 residues. The DNA for the CDR3 is TGTGCCAGCAGCCAGGACTATGTTGACTACGAGCAGTACTTC. It codes for CASSQDYVDYEQYF.

The CDR3 spells CASSRQTGKNEKLFF. The CDR3 nucleotides read TGTGCCAGCAGCCGCCAGACAGGAAAAAATGAAAAACTGTTTTTT. The chain is built from TRBV5-4 and TRBJ1-4; a possible D gene is TRBD1 (6 bases). V was shortened by 4 bases and J by 5 bases, with 15 bases between the two germline ends. The CDR3 consists of 15 residues. Germline CDR1 is SGHNT and CDR2 is YYREEE (reference sequence).